The 27 T cell receptor beta chains below all came from one sample that was sequenced in a study of OX40 agonist ivuxolimab in advanced cancers. Libraries were built with the immunoSEQ multiplex PCR assay. The table was pulled from immuneACCESS by TCRdb, which kept in-frame rearrangements only. Such tables lose some clones; where checked, under half of the loss comes from unresolved V genes, and the rest has no known cause. The sample has 95,000 to 150,000 clones on record, 85% to 95% of them singletons. 0.15% to 0.17% of the sample goes to the ten largest clones. The sample consisted of CD4+ or CD8+ T cells sorted from blood, taken in a trial of the OX40 agonist ivuxolimab. The receptors originated from an adult with an advanced solid tumor such as melanoma, head and neck, liver or kidney cancer.

This chain joins TRBV6-1 and TRBJ2-7; weak D call: TRBD1 (5 bases). This CDR3 contains 13 residues. Trimming took 7 bases from V and 3 from J, leaving 13 bases between them. Germline assignment: CDR1 MNHNS and CDR2 SASEGT. DNA for the CDR3: TGTGCCAGCAAGGGGCCAAGCGACTACGAGCAGTACTTC. Protein product: CASKGPSDYEQYF.

This chain uses TRBV25-1 with TRBJ2-5; D is perhaps TRBD1 (5 bases). The CDR3 extends over 16 amino acids. V lost 0 bases and J lost 5, with 16 bases in between. CDR1 MGHDK and CDR2 SYGVNS come from the germline V gene. CDR3 in DNA: TGTGCCAGCAGTGAATATAGAAGGGGTGGTCGGGAGACCCAGTACTTC. Translated, it gives CASSEYRRGGRETQYF.

Here the CDR3 reads CASSLDRRSLNTEAFF. DNA of the CDR3: TGTGCCAGCAGCCTGGACCGACGGAGTTTGAACACTGAAGCTTTCTTT. The chain uses TRBV7-4 and TRBJ1-1; D ambiguous. The CDR3 consists of 16 residues. The germline V and J ends were trimmed by 5 bases and 0 bases, with 16 bases remaining between them. The germline gives CDR1 SGHVT, CDR2 SQSDAQ.

V gene TRBV9 combines with J gene TRBJ2-2; possibly TRBD1 for D (6 bases). V was cut by 0 bases and J by 4 bases, with 19 bases left in between. This CDR3 is built from 18 residues. Germline loops: CDR1 SGDLS, CDR2 YYNGEE. CDR3 sequence reads: CASSVGGGMTGGTGELFF. The CDR3 DNA follows: TGTGCCAGCAGCGTAGGAGGAGGCATGACAGGAGGCACCGGGGAGCTGTTTTTT.

The chain uses TRBV3-2 and TRBJ1-3. TRBV3-2 is deemed a pseudogene. The CDR3 is 8 amino acids. The CDR3 sequence is CASSPLYF. In DNA form, the CDR3 reads TGTGCCAGCAGCCCGCTATATTTT.

The chain combines TRBV28 with TRBJ1-2; D perhaps matches TRBD1 (6 bases). This CDR3 is built from 14 residues. The V end lost 8 bases, the J end lost 8 bases, and 21 bases lay between the germline ends. Per the germline V gene, CDR1 is MDHEN and CDR2 is SYDVKM. The CDR3, as DNA: TGTGCCAGCCTACCTAGGGGGGTCCGGCGGGGCTACACCTTC. Translating it yields CASLPRGVRRGYTF.

This clone has a handful of counts. The J gene is TRBJ2-7, the V gene TRBV14; weak D call: TRBD1 (5 bases). The CDR3 loop spans 14 amino acids. V gave up 1 base and J gave up 4 bases, with 11 bases separating them. CDR1 SGHDN and CDR2 FVKESK come from the germline V gene. DNA for the CDR3: TGTGCCAGCAGCCAAGGGTCAGGGTGGTACGAGCAGTACTTC. This sequence encodes CASSQGSGWYEQYF.

J is TRBJ2-7 and V is TRBV7-2; D is possibly TRBD1 (5 bases). The germline V gene encodes CDR1 SGHTA and CDR2 FQGNSA. Trimming took 6 bases from V and 6 from J, leaving 12 bases between them. This CDR3 contains 12 residues. CDR3 sequence reads: CASRRTLGEQYF. As DNA, the CDR3 is TGTGCCAGCAGGCGGACATTGGGCGAGCAGTACTTC.

The rearrangement joins TRBV6-5 to TRBJ2-2; D is uncertain. V gave up 0 bases and J gave up 8 bases, with 10 bases separating them. CDR3 size: 14 residues. Germline CDR1 is MNHEY and CDR2 is SVGAGI. CDR3 in DNA: TGTGCCAGCAGTTACTCGCGTGGGCTAGGGGAGCTGTTTTTT. Its translation is CASSYSRGLGELFF.

The rearrangement links TRBV12-5 to TRBJ2-5; D is perhaps TRBD1 (6 bases). The ends were cut back, 1 base at V and 3 bases at J, with 9 bases in the middle. Germline V gene lookup returns CDR1 LGHNT and CDR2 FRNRAP. The CDR3 totals 14 residues. CDR3 nucleotide sequence: TGTGCTAGTGGTTTGGGGACAGCGGAAGAGACCCAGTACTTC. Translated: CASGLGTAEETQYF.

The chain carries TRBV5-1 and TRBJ2-3; 9 bases agree with TRBD2. The CDR3 covers 15 residues. Trimming at V came to 4 bases and at J to 2 bases, leaving 5 bases not matched to a gene. The germline gives CDR1 SGHRS, CDR2 YFSETQ. The CDR3 sequence is CASSPLAGFTDTQYF. The CDR3 DNA reads as TGCGCCAGCAGCCCGCTAGCGGGGTTCACAGATACGCAGTATTTT.

J is TRBJ1-1 and V is TRBV7-8; 8 bases map to TRBD1. There are 15 residues in the CDR3. V lost 5 bases, J lost 0 bases, and 5 bases stayed unmatched. Per the germline V gene, CDR1 is SGHVS and CDR2 is FQNEAQ. The CDR3 coding sequence is TGTGCCAGCAGCACAGGACAGGGCTTGAACACTGAAGCTTTCTTT. This codes for CASSTGQGLNTEAFF.

This chain joins TRBV18 and TRBJ2-5, with D unresolved. The CDR3 runs 19 residues. Deletions cut 6 bases from V and 0 bases from J, with 26 bases between. CDR1 KGHSH and CDR2 LQKENI come from the germline V gene. CDR3 amino acids: CASSRSQRNQLQNQETQYF. CDR3 DNA: TGTGCCAGCTCCCGCTCCCAGCGAAACCAACTTCAAAACCAAGAGACCCAGTACTTC.

The chain carries TRBV15 and TRBJ1-4, with D maybe TRBD1 (5 bases). CDR1 is LNHNV, CDR2 YYDKDF, per germline (reference sequence). V was shortened by 0 bases and J by 8 bases, with 16 bases between the two germline ends. This CDR3 region has 16 residues. The CDR3 spells CATSRESSGAGEKLFF. The CDR3 coding sequence is TGTGCCACCAGCAGAGAGAGTAGTGGGGCAGGGGAAAAACTGTTTTTT.

V gene TRBV27 combines with J gene TRBJ1-5; D remains unclear. V was cut by 9 bases and J by 2 bases, with 14 bases left in between. CDR1 is MNHEY, CDR2 SMNVEV, per germline (reference sequence). There are 14 residues in the CDR3. The CDR3 here is CASQSYVGNQPQHF. DNA of the CDR3: TGTGCCAGTCAGAGTTACGTCGGCAATCAGCCCCAGCATTTT.

The gene calls are TRBV2 and TRBJ2-3, with TRBD2 matching over 11 bases. V shed 3 bases, J shed 0 bases, and the junction held 8 bases outside the gene matches. This CDR3 is built from 18 residues. Germline CDR1 is SNHLY and CDR2 is FYNNEI. The CDR3, as DNA: TGTGCCAGCAGTGATTGGCTAGCGGGGGGACCTAGCACAGATACGCAGTATTTT. It yields the protein CASSDWLAGGPSTDTQYF.

The rearrangement links TRBV11-3 to TRBJ2-5; TRBD2 matches at 12 bases. Germline V lookup: CDR1 SGHNT, CDR2 YENEEA. V shed 5 bases, J shed 5 bases, and the junction held 6 bases outside the gene matches. CDR3 length: 15 amino acids. This CDR3 is CASSRGLAGRETQYF. CDR3 nucleotides: TGTGCCAGCAGCCGAGGACTAGCGGGACGGGAGACCCAGTACTTC.

The gene calls are TRBV2 and TRBJ1-5; D perhaps matches TRBD1 (6 bases). The V gene lost 10 bases and the J gene lost 2 bases, with 18 bases spanning the gap. The V gene's germline CDR1 is SNHLY and CDR2 FYNNEI. This CDR3 comprises 15 residues. CDR3 nucleotides: TGTGCCACCGCAACAGGGTCCCTTGGCAATCAGCCCCAGCATTTT. This translates into CATATGSLGNQPQHF.

V usage is TRBV6-4 and J usage is TRBJ1-1; possible D gene TRBD1, 6 bases. Germline CDR1 MRHNA, CDR2 SNTAGT. The CDR3 extends over 15 amino acids. The germline V and J ends were trimmed by 0 bases and 0 bases, with 8 bases remaining between them. Here the CDR3 DNA reads TGTGCCAGCAGTGACTCGGACAGCCTGAACACTGAAGCTTTCTTT. It codes for CASSDSDSLNTEAFF.

This chain uses TRBV11-2 with TRBJ2-7; TRBD2 matches at 15 bases. The CDR3 runs to 16 residues. CDR1 is SGHAT, CDR2 FQNNGV, per germline. V lost 6 bases to trimming and J lost 7 bases; unmatched junction nucleotides: 10. The CDR3: CASRPQPGLAGGEQYF. The CDR3 coding sequence is TGTGCCAGCAGACCCCAACCGGGACTAGCGGGAGGAGAGCAGTACTTC.

The chain uses TRBV6-5 and TRBJ2-7; a weak D match, TRBD2 (6 bases). The CDR3 is 14 amino acids. V was pared by 6 bases and J by 0 bases, with 12 bases between. Germline CDR1 reads MNHEY; CDR2 reads SVGAGI. CDR3 in amino acids: CASSSGGISYEQYF. CDR3 sequence (DNA): TGTGCCAGCAGCTCGGGCGGGATCTCCTACGAGCAGTACTTC.

This chain joins TRBV18 and TRBJ1-4, with D hard to call. The CDR3 spans 13 residues. The V end was cut by 2 bases, the J end by 8 bases, with 9 bases between. Germline V gene data show CDR1 as KGHSH and CDR2 as LQKENI. The CDR3 DNA reads TGTGCCAGCTCACCAGGGTTCGGGGAAAAACTGTTTTTT. Translation gives CASSPGFGEKLFF. Based on the CDR3 plus reference TRBV18 and TRBJ1-4, the full variable domain is NAGVMQNPRHLVRRRGQEARLRCSPMKGHSHVYWYRQLPEEGLKFMVYLQKENIIDESGMPKERFSAEFPKEGPSILRIQQVVRGDSAAYFCASSPGFGEKLFFGSGTQLSVL.

J is TRBJ2-2 and V is TRBV7-9; no reliable D call. Trimming took off 11 bases at V and 6 bases at J, with 13 bases between the two ends. Per the germline V gene, CDR1 is SEHNR and CDR2 is FQNEAQ (reference sequence). The CDR3 is 12 residues long. The CDR3, as DNA: TGTGCCCAGAGGATCGGGCCCGGGGAGCTGTTTTTT. Its translation is CAQRIGPGELFF.

The chain uses TRBV5-1 and TRBJ2-3, with D possibly TRBD2 on 7 matching bases. Trimming took 4 bases from V and 2 from J, leaving 17 bases between them. Germline assignment: CDR1 SGHRS and CDR2 YFSETQ. This CDR3 spans 16 amino acids. The CDR3 here is CASSPGLGGPTDTQYF. CDR3 DNA: TGCGCCAGCAGCCCGGGGCTCGGGGGGCCCACAGATACGCAGTATTTT.

The rearrangement links TRBV5-1 to TRBJ2-5, with D perhaps matching TRBD2 (6 bases). The germline V gene encodes CDR1 SGHRS and CDR2 YFSETQ. There are 15 residues in the CDR3. The V gene lost 7 bases and the J gene lost 5 bases, with 21 bases spanning the gap. The CDR3 sequence is CASAAAGSLMETQYF. In DNA form, the CDR3 reads TGCGCCAGCGCGGCGGCGGGGTCTCTAATGGAGACCCAGTACTTC.

This clone has a single count. The junction differs from germline at one of its ends, possibly a read error. The chain recombines TRBV7-3 with TRBJ1-1; D ambiguous. From germline, CDR1 is SGHTA and CDR2 FQGTGA. The CDR3 spans 12 residues. The CDR3 protein is CASSLAGDPLQW. The CDR3 region has the DNA TGTGCCAGCAGCTTAGCTGGGGATCCCCTCCAATGG.

This clone appeared a few times. This chain joins TRBV2 and TRBJ1-4; D remains unclear. CDR3 length: 17 residues. V gave up 7 bases and J gave up 0 bases, with 18 bases separating them. The germline V gene has CDR1 SNHLY and CDR2 FYNNEI. CDR3 bases: TGTGCCAGCAAAACCGGGCAGTGGAAGACAACTAATGAAAAACTGTTTTTT. This sequence encodes CASKTGQWKTTNEKLFF.